The 17 T cell receptor beta chains in this list originate from one sample, sequenced in a study of T cells in Graves' hyperthyroidism and ophthalmopathy. It was RNA transcripts that yielded the amplified TCR beta CDR3 regions. The HTBI primer set was used in a first-round RT-PCR of the TCR CDR3. TCRdb called the multiplex PCR reads again in MiXCR, with one record for every CDR3 protein. The table includes 300,000 to 450,000 distinct CDR3 sequences, around 16% detected once. Sequenced material: blood. Every receptor here comes from a woman aged 18-35 years with Graves' hyperthyroidism that later progressed to Graves' ophthalmopathy.

The genes are TRBV6-1 and TRBJ1-5; D unclear. CDR3 size: 16 residues. Deletions cut 2 bases from V and 1 base from J, with 12 bases between. CDR1 MNHNS and CDR2 SASEGT come from the germline V gene. CDR3: CASSENPPTSNQPQHF. In DNA form, the CDR3 reads TGTGCCAGCAGTGAAAATCCCCCTACAAGCAATCAGCCCCAGCATTTT.

At least ten counts were recorded for this clonotype. This chain links TRBV30 with TRBJ2-1; D is perhaps TRBD2 (5 bases). The V and J ends lost 6 bases and 4 bases respectively, with 19 bases between them. The germline CDR1 and CDR2 sequences are GTSNPN and SVGIG (reference sequence). The CDR3 is 15 amino acids. CDR3 nucleotides: TGTGCCTGCCAGATCGGGGATCGTGGGTACAATGAGCAGTTCTTC. As protein: CACQIGDRGYNEQFF.

This clonotype appeared many times. The rearrangement uses TRBV2 and TRBJ1-5; 12 bases agree with TRBD1. The CDR3 is made up of 17 amino acids. The ends lost 6 bases at V and 0 bases at J; junction bases unmatched: 6. Germline loops: CDR1 SNHLY, CDR2 FYNNEI. The CDR3 DNA reads TGTGCCAGCAGCAGAGGGACAGGGGGCTATAGCAATCAGCCCCAGCATTTT. Translation: CASSRGTGGYSNQPQHF.

This clonotype showed up many times. The rearrangement uses TRBV11-2 and TRBJ2-5; the match to TRBD2 covers 8 bases. Germline V gene data show CDR1 as SGHAT and CDR2 as FQNNGV. J lost 0 bases, V lost 5 bases, and 8 bases had no gene match. The CDR3 totals 16 residues. DNA of the CDR3: TGTGCCAGCAGCCCCGGACTAGCCTGGTACCAAGAGACCCAGTACTTC. Its translation: CASSPGLAWYQETQYF.

This chain links TRBV27 with TRBJ2-2; D unresolved. With 5 bases removed from V and 4 bases from J, the gap between germline ends came to 11 bases. This CDR3 is built from 14 residues. Looked up from germline, CDR1 is MNHEY and CDR2 is SMNVEV (reference sequence). The CDR3 bases are TGTGCCAGCAGTGGGGAATTAAGCACCGGGGAGCTGTTTTTT. As protein: CASSGELSTGELFF.

This clonotype was observed once. The rearrangement joins TRBV7-9 to TRBJ2-3; the D is unclear. Germline V lookup: CDR1 SEHNR, CDR2 FQNEAQ (reference sequence). Trimming removed 4 bases at V and 3 bases at J, with 8 bases between. CDR3 size: 13 residues. The CDR3 sequence: CASSSTRTDTQYF. CDR3 bases: TGTGCCAGCAGCTCAACCCGGACAGATACGCAGTATTTT.

At least ten counts were recorded for this clonotype. The CDR3 reads CASSYEGRGYTF. The CDR3 DNA is TGTGCCAGCAGTTATGAGGGGCGAGGCTACACCTTC. The chain links TRBV6-1 to TRBJ1-2, with TRBD1 as a possible D gene (5 bases). The V end was cut by 5 bases, the J end by 8 bases, with 12 bases between. The CDR3 is made up of 12 amino acids. The germline CDR1 and CDR2 sequences are MNHNS and SASEGT.

This clonotype appeared many times. The chain uses TRBV20-1 and TRBJ2-3; 10 nucleotides match TRBD2. Germline V gene data show CDR1 as DFQATT and CDR2 as SNEGSKA (reference sequence). CDR3 length: 14 residues. J was trimmed by 0 bases and V by 6 bases; bases with no gene match: 3. CDR3 amino acids: CSALAGGSTDTQYF. The DNA for the CDR3 is TGCAGTGCCTTAGCGGGAGGTAGCACAGATACGCAGTATTTT.

This clonotype was recorded many times. The chain recombines TRBV20-1 with TRBJ2-5; 11 bases are shared with TRBD2. The germline gives CDR1 DFQATT, CDR2 SNEGSKA (reference sequence). Trimming removed 6 bases from V and 5 bases from J; junction bases left unmatched: 8. This CDR3 comprises 14 residues. CDR3 sequence reads: CSAPLAGGLETQYF. CDR3 nucleotide sequence: TGCAGTGCCCCGTTAGCGGGAGGGTTGGAGACCCAGTACTTC.

This clonotype has at least ten counts. The chain has TRBV30 and TRBJ2-7; possible D gene TRBD2, 7 bases. Trimming cost V 2 bases and J 4 bases, with 15 bases left between them. CDR1 is GTSNPN, CDR2 SVGIG, per germline (reference sequence). The CDR3 consists of 14 residues. CDR3 DNA sequence: TGTGCCTGGAGTAAGGGGACTACAGGGTACGAGCAGTACTTC. Its translation is CAWSKGTTGYEQYF.

The rearrangement links TRBV4-2 to TRBJ2-3; either TRBD1 or TRBD2 may fit D (7 bases each). Germline CDR1 reads LGHNA; CDR2 reads YNFKEQ. CDR3 length: 16 residues. V lost 4 bases to trimming and J lost 3 bases, with 17 bases between them. CDR3 sequence: CASSPQGGSWTDTQYF. In DNA form, the CDR3 reads TGTGCCAGCAGCCCTCAGGGGGGGAGTTGGACAGATACGCAGTATTTT.

The chain is built from TRBV4-1 and TRBJ1-5; no clear D. V lost 1 base to trimming and J lost 0 bases, with 10 bases between them. Germline V gives CDR1 MGHRA, CDR2 YSYEKL. The length of the CDR3 is 16 residues. The chain's CDR3 is CASSQVAGSSNQPQHF. The CDR3 DNA sequence: TGCGCCAGCAGCCAAGTAGCTGGCAGTAGCAATCAGCCCCAGCATTTT.

Remarks on this clonotype: The germline gene is not matched at one end of the junction; a read error may be the cause. The rearrangement uses TRBV18 and TRBJ2-7; tentative D call: TRBD1 (5 bases). The germline CDR1 and CDR2 sequences are KGHSH and LQKENI. This CDR3 has 14 residues. The DNA of the CDR3 is TGTGTCAGCTCACCACCGATCGCGACAGACGAGCAGTACTTC. It translates to CVSSPPIATDEQYF.

As to this clonotype: One end of the junction fails to match germline, which may point to a read error. The V call is TRBV12-3 or TRBV12-4, the J call TRBJ2-7, with unresolved D. The CDR3 runs 11 residues. As DNA, the CDR3 is TGTGCCAGCAGTCGCTACTACAAGCAGTACTTC. This sequence encodes CASSRYYKQYF.

Ten or more counts support this clonotype. The chain uses TRBV5-6 and TRBJ2-2; D may be TRBD2 (7 bases). Trimming stripped 3 bases from V and 4 bases from J, with 13 bases between. The CDR3 covers 15 residues. From germline, CDR1 is SGHDT and CDR2 YYEEEE. The CDR3: CASSWKRGGTGELFF. CDR3 in DNA: TGTGCCAGCAGCTGGAAGAGGGGGGGCACCGGGGAGCTGTTTTTT. Looking up the rest from reference TRBV5-6 and TRBJ2-2 gives the full variable domain: DAGVTQSPTHLIKTRGQQVTLRCSPKSGHDTVSWYQQALGQGPQFIFQYYEEEERQRGNFPDRFSGHQFPNYSSELNVNALLLGDSALYLCASSWKRGGTGELFFGEGSRLTVL.

The sample holds many counts of this clonotype. This CDR3 is CAWKGTGANYGYTF. The CDR3 nucleotides read TGTGCCTGGAAGGGGACAGGGGCGAACTATGGCTACACCTTC. V is TRBV30 and J is TRBJ1-2; 10 bases map to TRBD1. V dropped 4 bases and J dropped 2; count of bases not matched to a gene: 4. Per the germline V gene, CDR1 is GTSNPN and CDR2 is SVGIG (reference sequence). CDR3 size: 14 residues. Complete variable domain (other parts from reference TRBV30 and TRBJ1-2): SQTIHQWPATLVQPVGSPLSLECTVEGTSNPNLYWYRQAAGRGLQLLFYSVGIGQISSEVPQNLSASRPQDRQFILSSKKLLLSDSGFYLCAWKGTGANYGYTFGSGTRLTVV.

This clonotype was detected many times. The chain carries TRBV7-2 and TRBJ1-4, with TRBD1 matching 8 bases. In germline, CDR1 is SGHTA, CDR2 FQGNSA. The CDR3 sequence is 19 residues long. Trimming at V came to 2 bases and at J to 11 bases, leaving 22 bases not matched to a gene. The CDR3 spells CASSLYLPGEGQGNYKLFF. The CDR3 region has the DNA TGTGCCAGCAGCTTATATCTCCCGGGTGAAGGACAGGGAAATTATAAACTGTTTTTT.